This TCR beta chain was recovered during a study of shared clonotypes between healthy human individuals (dated by TCRdb to 2018 to 2021). A note on the overall study: Three men and a couple of women, aged 18 to 49 years, made up the cohort. Leukapheresis yielded between about 0.9 and 8.9 billion PBMCs per donor. Libraries were prepared and TCR repertoires were sequenced by different laboratories using diverse techniques, in order to increase sequencing depth and limit assay-specific biases. To estimate repertoire size and how much clonotypes are shared between individuals, the study performed deep sequencing of blood TCR repertoires from a handful of healthy adults.

Donors were healthy HIV-negative adults with no recently reported acute infections or vaccinations. Every donor was a Caucasian adult living in Nashville, Tennessee, USA. For unsorted samples, about 90 million PBMCs were counted and genomic DNA was extracted with the QIAamp DNA Blood Mini kit. Blood was obtained by leukapheresis, after which PBMCs were separated by Ficoll-Histopaque density gradient centrifugation and cryopreserved in liquid nitrogen vapor phase. Broader findings and caveats from the paper: Sampling was restricted to blood, and TCR repertoires in tissues likely differ from the TCR repertoires found in blood. Pairwise subsampling led to the expectation that sequencing depth would affect the degree of clonotype sharing among donors. The genetic and exposure-history diversity represented was limited by the small number of donors.

In regard to this clone: What antigen it recognizes has not been identified. Base qualities are not recorded, but no much larger clone differs from it by a single base.

TCR CDR3 regions were amplified from genomic DNA by multiplex PCR using the deep immunoSEQ assay. Genomic DNA extracted from each cell subset was distributed evenly over all wells of several immunoSEQ 96-well plates, and each plate served as one replicate. For unsorted PBMC, approximately 0.3 ug genomic DNA, equal to 30,000 or so T cell genomes, was loaded into each replicate PCR. Ten immunoSEQ deep assay plates were used to sequence unsorted PBMC genomic DNA. Purified libraries were quantified with a Qubit 3.0 fluorometer, sized on a Bioanalyzer 2100, and re-quantified with the KAPA Library Quantification kit. Every immunoSEQ 96-well plate was sequenced on a dedicated single-read 150-cycle Illumina NextSeq 550 flow cell. Processing in the source paper ran as follows. Because the immunoSEQ output included only junctional sequences and no quality scores, the filtering could not be the same as the filtering used for full-length reads. Sequences were annotated with PyIR, a Python wrapper for IgBLAST v1.9, and V/J genes and CDR3 were assigned using IMGT germline references. Reads were removed for weak V/J assignments (E-value above 1e-6), missing CDR3, stop codons, out-of-frame junctions, or ambiguous translated residues. V3J clonotypes were defined by identical inferred V gene, J gene, and CDR3 amino acid sequence. Percentage overlap between repertoires was calculated by dividing the number of shared unique clonotypes by the size of the smaller repertoire. Richness of each repertoire was evaluated using RTK rarefaction, the Chao1 estimator, and Recon v2.1 estimates of unobserved clonotypes. TCRdb took this table from immuneACCESS and kept in-frame rearrangements with V and J called. Such tables lack part of the clones; where checked against another copy, unresolved V genes explain under half of the gap, and the rest is unexplained. Clone size and the V and J calls come from that table; the DNA yielded D and trimming. This sample is represented by about 500,000 clones; approximately 71% of them were singletons. Of the sample, about 11% falls within the top ten clones.

The germline V gene encodes CDR1 SEHNR and CDR2 FQNEAQ (reference sequence). The CDR3 measures 16 amino acids from cysteine to phenylalanine. The CDR3 DNA has 48 bases and is translated from base 1. V is pruned by 5 bases and J by 4 bases, leaving 7 bases of the junction without a gene match. Input material: PBMCs. This clonotype originated in a woman aged 40 to 55 in good health. Some clones in this sample may be carry-over from other donors' samples. The V and J segments used are TRBV7-9 and TRBJ2-1; 11 nucleotides in the junction match TRBD2. The DNA sequence is as follows: TGTGCCAGCAGCCCCCCCATAGCGGGAGGGTACAATGAGCAGTTCTTC. Translated, this gives CASSPPIAGGYNEQFF.